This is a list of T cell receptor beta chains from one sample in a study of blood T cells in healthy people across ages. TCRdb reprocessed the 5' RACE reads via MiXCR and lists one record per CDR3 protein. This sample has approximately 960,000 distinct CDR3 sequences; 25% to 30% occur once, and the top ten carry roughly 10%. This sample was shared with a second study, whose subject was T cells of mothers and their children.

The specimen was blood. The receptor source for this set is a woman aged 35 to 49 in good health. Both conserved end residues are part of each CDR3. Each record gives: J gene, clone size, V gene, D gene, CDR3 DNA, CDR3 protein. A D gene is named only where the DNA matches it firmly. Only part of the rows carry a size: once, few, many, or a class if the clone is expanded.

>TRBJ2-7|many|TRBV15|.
TGTGCCACCAGCAGAGATTTCTCCGGGACGGGATCCTACGAGCAGTACTTC
CATSRDFSGTGSYEQYF
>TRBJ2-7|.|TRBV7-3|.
TGTGCCAGCAGCTTCGACATACGGGGGGAGCAGTACTTC
CASSFDIRGEQYF
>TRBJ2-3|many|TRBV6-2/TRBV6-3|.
TGTGCCAGCAGTTTCGAGGGGTCTACGCAGTATTTT
CASSFEGSTQYF
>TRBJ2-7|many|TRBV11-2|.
TGTGCCAGCAGCCCCCAGGAGGGGCTCTCCTACGAGCAGTACTTC
CASSPQEGLSYEQYF
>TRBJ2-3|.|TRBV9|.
TGTGTCGGCAGCGTAAGCGGCGTTAGCACAGATACGCAGTATTTT
CVGSVSGVSTDTQYF
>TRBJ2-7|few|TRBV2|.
TGTGCCAGCAGAAGTTCAGGTAACGTCTACGAGCAGTACTTC
CASRSSGNVYEQYF
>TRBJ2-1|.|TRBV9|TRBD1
TGTGCCAGCAGCCGGGGGACAGGGAAGGAAAATGAGCAGTTCTTC
CASSRGTGKENEQFF
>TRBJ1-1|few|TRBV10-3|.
TGTGCCATCAGTGGAAGTGGCAGGGTCTCCCTGGAAAACACTGAAGCTTTCTTT
CAISGSGRVSLENTEAFF
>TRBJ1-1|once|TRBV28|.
TGTGCCAGCCGCTGGGGGACTAACACTGAAGCTTTCTTT
CASRWGTNTEAFF
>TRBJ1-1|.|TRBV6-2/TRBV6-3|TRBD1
TGTGCCAGCAGCCTTACCTGGGACAGAAGTAACACTGAAGCTTTCTTT
CASSLTWDRSNTEAFF
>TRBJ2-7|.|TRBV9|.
TGTGCCAGCAGCGTACAAGGGGACCCCTCCTACGAGCAGTACTTC
CASSVQGDPSYEQYF
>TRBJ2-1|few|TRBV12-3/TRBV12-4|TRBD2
TGTGCCAGCCTTTTGTGGGGGGGCTACAATGAGCAGTTCTTC
CASLLWGGYNEQFF
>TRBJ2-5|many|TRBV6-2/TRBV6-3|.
TGTGCCAGCAGTTACGGAAGGTACACGGAGACCCAGTACTTC
CASSYGRYTETQYF
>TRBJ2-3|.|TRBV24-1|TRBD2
TGTGCCACCAGTGCTATTAGCGGGGGCCTCGGTTGGACGCAGTATTTT
CATSAISGGLGWTQYF
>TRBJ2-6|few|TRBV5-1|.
TGCGCCAGCAGCTTGGCGTCCTCTGGGGCCAACGTCCGGACTTTC
CASSLASSGANVRTF
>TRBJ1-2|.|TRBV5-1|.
TGCGCCAGCAGCTCGGGGGAAGGATTCCGGGGAGAAGGCTACACCTTC
CASSSGEGFRGEGYTF
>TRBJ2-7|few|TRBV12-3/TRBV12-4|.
TGTGCCAGCAGGGGAGTGAGCGAGCAGTACTTC
CASRGVSEQYF
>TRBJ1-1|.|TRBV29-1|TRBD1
TGCAGCGTTCCGACAGGGGGGACTGAAGCTTTCTTT
CSVPTGGTEAFF
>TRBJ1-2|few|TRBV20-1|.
TGCAGTGCTAGAGATTGGGCAGTCAGCAACTATGGCTACACCTTC
CSARDWAVSNYGYTF
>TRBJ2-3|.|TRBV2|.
TGTGCCAGCACCGTCCAGGGCCTCACTGCGGATACGCAGTATTTT
CASTVQGLTADTQYF
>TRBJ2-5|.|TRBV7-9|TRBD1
TGTGCCAGCAGCCCCAAGGACAGGGCTGAGCAGTACTTC
CASSPKDRAEQYF
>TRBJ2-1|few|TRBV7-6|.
TGTGCCAGCAGCGCCCACAATGAGCAGTTCTTC
CASSAHNEQFF
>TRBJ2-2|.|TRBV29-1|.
TGCAGCGCCATGCGGGAAGTCAGCACCGGGGAGCGGTTTTTT
CSAMREVSTGERFF
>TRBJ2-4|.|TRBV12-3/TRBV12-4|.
TGTGCCAGCAGTAGGTCTGGGGGCAAAAACATTCAGTACTTC
CASSRSGGKNIQYF
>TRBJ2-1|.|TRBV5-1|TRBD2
TGCGCCAGCAGCCAGACGACTAGCGTTGGCAATGAGCAGTTCTTC
CASSQTTSVGNEQFF
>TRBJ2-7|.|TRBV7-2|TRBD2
TGTGCCAGCAGCTTAGCGGCCGGGACTAGCGAGTACTTC
CASSLAAGTSEYF
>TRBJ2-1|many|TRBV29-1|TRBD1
TGCAGCGCCCTTAACTGGACAGGGACCGATGAGCAGTTCTTC
CSALNWTGTDEQFF
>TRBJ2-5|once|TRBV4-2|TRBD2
TGTGCCAGCAGCCAAGGCACTAGCGGCCGATACAATGAGCAGTACTTC
CASSQGTSGRYNEQYF
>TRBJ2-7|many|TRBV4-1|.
TGCGCCAGCAGCCACCCCGGTCTAAACGACGAGCAGTACTTC
CASSHPGLNDEQYF
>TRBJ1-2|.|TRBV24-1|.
TGTGCCACCAGTGCCGAGGGTCTTGGCTACACCTTC
CATSAEGLGYTF
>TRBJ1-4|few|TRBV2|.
TGTGCCAGCAAGTCAGCACCCAACGATGAAAAACTGTTTTTT
CASKSAPNDEKLFF
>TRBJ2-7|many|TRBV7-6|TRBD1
TGTGCCAGCAGCCTACAAGGACAGGGGGCGGGTGAGCAGTACTTC
CASSLQGQGAGEQYF
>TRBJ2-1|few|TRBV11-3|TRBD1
TGTGCCAGCAGCTTAAACAGGGGATCTAGGGATGAGCAGTTCTTC
CASSLNRGSRDEQFF
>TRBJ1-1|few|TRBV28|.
TGTGCCAGCAGCCTGGGGGTGGCAGCCGGGCTGAACACTGAAGCTTTCTTT
CASSLGVAAGLNTEAFF